Listed below are T cell receptor beta chains from one sample, sequenced in a study of blood T cells in healthy people across ages. A single record per CDR3 protein comes from TCRdb applying MiXCR to the 5' RACE reads. The sample records approximately 770,000 distinct CDR3 sequences, 55% to 75% being singletons. Sequencing was done on a sample of blood. All receptors come from a man under 40 in good health. CDR3s include the opening cysteine and the closing phenylalanine or tryptophan. Fields, in order: clone size, D gene, J gene, V gene, CDR3 protein, CDR3 DNA. The D gene is left open where the match is weak. Size values are once, few and many counts, or a class for expanded clones, and some rows have none.

>.|.|TRBJ2-6|TRBV7-2
CASSLGQSGANVPTF
TGTGCCAGCAGCTTAGGTCAATCTGGGGCCAACGTCCCGACTTTC
>.|.|TRBJ1-1|TRBV6-6
CASSLAIGAFF
TGTGCCAGCAGTTTAGCAATCGGGGCTTTCTTT
>.|TRBD2|TRBJ2-1|TRBV7-9
CASSRGSGGYNEQFF
TGTGCCAGCAGCCGGGGTAGCGGGGGCTACAATGAGCAGTTCTTC
>few|.|TRBJ2-7|TRBV3-1
CASSQHPDYEQYF
TGTGCCAGCAGCCAACACCCGGACTACGAGCAGTACTTC
>.|.|TRBJ2-7|TRBV28
CASSLPLVSSYEQYF
TGTGCCAGCAGTTTACCCCTGGTTAGCTCCTACGAGCAGTACTTC
>.|.|TRBJ2-1|TRBV11-3
CASSLRNTEEGNEQFF
TGTGCCAGCAGCTTACGTAACACAGAGGAAGGGAATGAGCAGTTCTTC
>.|.|TRBJ2-7|TRBV18
CASSPDLKGNEQYF
TGTGCCAGCTCACCAGACTTGAAGGGGAACGAGCAGTACTTC
>many|TRBD1|TRBJ2-7|TRBV4-3
CASSQGTGTYEQYF
TGTGCCAGCAGCCAAGGGACAGGAACCTACGAGCAGTACTTC
>once|TRBD2|TRBJ2-1|TRBV20-1
CSARSGSSVYNEQFF
TGCAGTGCTAGGAGCGGGAGCTCAGTCTACAATGAGCAGTTCTTC
>.|TRBD1|TRBJ1-4|TRBV5-1
CASRYTGAFNEKLFF
TGCGCCAGCAGATATACAGGGGCTTTTAATGAAAAACTGTTTTTT
>few|.|TRBJ2-3|TRBV5-1
CASTPEGSGLRQYF
TGCGCCAGCACGCCGGAAGGGAGCGGCTTGAGGCAGTATTTT
>.|.|TRBJ1-5|TRBV6-1
CASSGRQENQPQHF
TGTGCCAGCAGTGGGAGACAGGAGAATCAGCCCCAGCATTTT